Below, 21 T cell receptor beta chains from the same sample are listed, as sequenced in a study of vaccination effects on CD4 cells after COVID-19. Libraries were prepared by immunoSEQ multiplex PCR; TCRdb keeps only in-frame clonotypes and omits some of them. The sample lists 42,000 or so clones, 72% occurring once. Isolation of CD4+ T cells took place after less than 12 days of culture. Participants were vaccinated with two doses of either the BNT162b2 or mRNA-1273 vaccine. These receptors have no identified antigens. The sequencing used CD4+ T cells from PBMCs cultured without peptide, collected after COVID-19 vaccination. The receptors originated from a human donor who received a COVID-19 vaccine.

The V call is TRBV24-1, the J call TRBJ2-5, with 7 bases lining up with TRBD2. The CDR3 has 15 amino acids. Trimming cost V 5 bases and J 2 bases; bases outside gene matches: 7. CDR1 is KGHDR and CDR2 is SFDVKD in the germline V gene. In DNA, the CDR3 is TGTGCCACCAGTGCGCTGGGGAGGGGACAAGAGACCCAGTACTTC. Translation: CATSALGRGQETQYF.

This clone was detected many times. This CDR3 reads CASRRGAGASYEQYF. The DNA for the CDR3 is TGCGCCAGCAGGCGGGGCGCCGGGGCCTCCTACGAGCAGTACTTC. The V call is TRBV4-1, the J call TRBJ2-7, with a tentative D call TRBD2 (6 bases). V was shortened by 6 bases and J by 0 bases, with 15 bases between the two germline ends. Germline lookup yields CDR1 MGHRA and CDR2 YSYEKL. The length of the CDR3 is 15 residues.

The rearrangement uses TRBV5-1 and TRBJ2-1; TRBD2 aligns across 10 bases. The CDR3 extends over 13 amino acids. V dropped 5 bases and J dropped 8; count of bases not matched to a gene: 4. Germline V gene lookup returns CDR1 SGHRS and CDR2 YFSETQ. The CDR3 here is CASRSGGGYEQFF. The CDR3 nucleotides read TGCGCCAGCAGGAGCGGGGGGGGGTATGAGCAGTTCTTC. Full variable domain (missing parts from reference TRBV5-1 and TRBJ2-1): KAGVTQTPRYLIKTRGQQVTLSCSPISGHRSVSWYQQTPGQGLQFLFEYFSETQRNKGNFPGRFSGRQFSNSRSEMNVSTLELGDSALYLCASRSGGGYEQFFGPGTRLTVL.

This chain uses TRBV10-1 with TRBJ2-7; TRBD2 agrees at 11 bases. V gave up 5 bases and J gave up 7 bases; unmatched junction bases: 10. The CDR3 loop spans 15 amino acids. Per the germline V gene, CDR1 is WNHNN and CDR2 is SYGVQD (reference sequence). The CDR3 DNA is TGCGCCAGCAGTAATAGCGGGAGGGCAGTGGGGGAGCAGTACTTC. Protein: CASSNSGRAVGEQYF.

This chain joins TRBV7-6 and TRBJ2-1, with D perhaps matching TRBD2 (6 bases). V lost 4 bases, J lost 3 bases, and 13 bases lay in between. CDR1 is SGHVS, CDR2 FNYEAQ, per germline. This CDR3 has 15 amino acids. CDR3 in amino acids: CASSSYSGLYNEQFF. The CDR3 region has the DNA TGTGCCAGCAGCTCTTACTCGGGACTCTACAATGAGCAGTTCTTC.

V gene TRBV5-1 combines with J gene TRBJ2-1; 7 nucleotides match TRBD2. The germline V gene has CDR1 SGHRS and CDR2 YFSETQ. Trimming took 2 bases from V and 2 from J; bases not matched to a gene: 4. The CDR3 loop spans 15 amino acids. The CDR3 coding sequence is TGCGCCAGCAGCTTTAGCGGGCCACCCTACAATGAGCAGTTCTTC. It specifies CASSFSGPPYNEQFF.

The genes are TRBV6-6 and TRBJ2-4; 7 nucleotides agree with TRBD1. J lost 0 bases, V lost 5 bases, and 10 bases had no gene match. CDR3 length equals 17 residues. The V gene's germline CDR1 is MNHNY and CDR2 SVGAGI (reference sequence). CDR3 coding DNA: TGTGCCAGCAGTCGACAGGGCCTAATAGGAGCCAAAAACATTCAGTACTTC. It is translated as CASSRQGLIGAKNIQYF.

The chain links TRBV7-9 to TRBJ1-1, with 8 nucleotides matching TRBD1. CDR1 and CDR2 (germline): SEHNR, FQNEAQ (reference sequence). V shed 5 bases and J 0 bases; nucleotides not matched to a gene: 8. The CDR3 sequence is 16 residues long. The CDR3 region has the DNA TGTGCCAGCAGCCCCGACAGGGGACTTATGAACACTGAAGCTTTCTTT. It translates to CASSPDRGLMNTEAFF.

The sample holds one count of this clone. The chain carries TRBV25-1 and TRBJ1-5; no clear D gene. Germline assignment: CDR1 MGHDK and CDR2 SYGVNS. V lost 2 bases to trimming and J lost 5 bases, with 10 bases between them. The CDR3 runs to 14 residues. CDR3 sequence reads: CASSEPTIHQPQHF. In DNA, the CDR3 is TGTGCCAGCAGTGAACCAACAATTCATCAGCCCCAGCATTTT.

The chain employs TRBV29-1 and TRBJ1-5; D may be TRBD1 (5 bases). V lost 6 bases and J 7 bases, leaving 16 bases between the germline ends. This CDR3 is built from 13 residues. The germline CDR1 and CDR2 sequences are SQVTM and ANQGSEA. The CDR3 region has the DNA TGCAGCGTGGGGGACGGCGGAATGCAGCCCCAGCATTTT. It is translated as CSVGDGGMQPQHF.

The chain combines TRBV3-1 (or the pseudogene TRBV3-2) with TRBJ2-5; perhaps TRBD2 as D (5 bases). Germline V gives CDR1 LGHDT, CDR2 YNNKEL (reference sequence). This CDR3 has 17 amino acids. V dropped 4 bases and J dropped 0 bases, with 18 bases sitting between them. The CDR3 here is CASSPSMGGPHQETQYF. CDR3 nucleotide sequence: TGTGCCAGCAGCCCAAGCATGGGCGGGCCCCACCAAGAGACCCAGTACTTC.

The V call is TRBV19, the J call TRBJ2-2; 8 bases align to TRBD2. This CDR3 comprises 14 residues. In germline, CDR1 is LNHDA, CDR2 SQIVND (reference sequence). V was clipped by 10 bases and J by 5 bases; unmatched bases: 9. Here the CDR3 reads CATSGRGGTGELFF. In DNA form, the CDR3 reads TGTGCCACCTCGGGCCGCGGGGGGACCGGGGAGCTGTTTTTT.

This chain connects TRBV24-1 to TRBJ1-2; 8 positions agree with TRBD1. The germline V gene encodes CDR1 KGHDR and CDR2 SFDVKD. This CDR3 has 15 amino acids. The ends lost 2 bases at V and 5 bases at J; junction bases unmatched: 6. CDR3 protein: CATSDSGTGRYGYTF. The CDR3 nucleotides read TGTGCCACCAGTGATTCCGGGACAGGCAGATATGGCTACACCTTC.

This chain connects TRBV7-7 to TRBJ1-4, with D perhaps matching TRBD1 (6 bases). Germline-derived CDR1 and CDR2 are SSHAT and FNYEAQ (reference sequence). There are 13 residues in the CDR3. The V end lost 5 bases, the J end lost 8 bases, and 12 bases lay between the germline ends. CDR3 sequence: CASSRDKSEKLFF. DNA of the CDR3: TGTGCCAGCAGCCGGGACAAGAGCGAAAAACTGTTTTTT.

The rearrangement joins TRBV3-1 (or the pseudogene TRBV3-2) to TRBJ2-1; D is possibly TRBD1 or TRBD2 (5 bases each). The germline V gene encodes CDR1 LGHDT and CDR2 YNNKEL (reference sequence). The V end lost 0 bases, the J end lost 0 bases, and 12 bases lay between the germline ends. This CDR3 is 17 amino acids long. The CDR3 region is CASSQDIWGSSYNEQFF. In nucleotides, the CDR3 is TGTGCCAGCAGCCAAGATATTTGGGGGAGCTCCTACAATGAGCAGTTCTTC.

The V gene is TRBV19, the J gene TRBJ2-2; 10 bases match TRBD2. The trim removed 5 bases at V and 0 bases at J, leaving 9 bases unmatched. The length of the CDR3 is 18 residues. Per germline, CDR1 LNHDA and CDR2 SQIVND (reference sequence). CDR3 sequence: CASSSLLAGSANTGELFF. CDR3 nucleotide sequence: TGTGCCAGTAGTTCCCTACTAGCGGGGTCCGCGAACACCGGGGAGCTGTTTTTT.

The V and J genes are TRBV29-1 and TRBJ2-3; D perhaps matches TRBD1 (5 bases). Trimming pared 4 bases from V and 2 bases from J, leaving 10 bases between. CDR3 length: 13 amino acids. CDR1 is SQVTM and CDR2 is ANQGSEA in the germline V gene. The CDR3 DNA is TGCAGCGTTGTCGGTGGGGCCACAGATACGCAGTATTTT. It encodes CSVVGGATDTQYF.

This clone came up many times. CDR3 residues: CASSSAGGNSYEQYF. The DNA of the CDR3 is TGTGCCAGTAGCAGCGCCGGGGGAAACTCCTACGAGCAGTACTTC. The V call is TRBV19, the J call TRBJ2-7; D possibly corresponds to TRBD2 (6 bases). The CDR3 is made up of 15 amino acids. Per germline, CDR1 LNHDA and CDR2 SQIVND (reference sequence). V lost 6 bases, J lost 0 bases, and 15 bases lay in between.

The chain couples TRBV5-5 to TRBJ1-6, with D possibly being TRBD1 (5 bases). The CDR3 extends over 16 amino acids. The V end lost 5 bases, the J end lost 8 bases, and 20 bases lay between the germline ends. Germline CDR1 reads SGHKS; CDR2 reads YYEKEE (reference sequence). DNA for the CDR3: TGTGCCAGCAGTCAACGTCCAAATGGGGGGGATTCACCCCTCCACTTT. This sequence encodes CASSQRPNGGDSPLHF. Combining the CDR3 with reference TRBV5-5 and TRBJ1-6 gives the whole variable domain DAGVTQSPTHLIKTRGQQVTLRCSPISGHKSVSWYQQVLGQGPQFIFQYYEKEERGRGNFPDRFSARQFPNYSSELNVNALLLGDSALYLCASSQRPNGGDSPLHFGNGTRLTVT.

The J gene is TRBJ1-4, the V gene TRBV29-1; 8 bases are a match to TRBD1. The CDR3 has 13 amino acids. Trimming cost V 6 bases and J 7 bases; bases outside gene matches: 7. In germline, CDR1 is SQVTM, CDR2 ANQGSEA. CDR3 in DNA: TGCAGCGTGGCCGGACAGGGAGGTGAAAAACTGTTTTTT. Its translation: CSVAGQGGEKLFF.

This clone turned up a few times. The chain has TRBV19 and TRBJ2-3; TRBD2 matches 8 bases. This CDR3 region has 15 residues. Germline V gene sequence: CDR1 LNHDA, CDR2 SQIVND (reference sequence). Germline trimming cut 6 bases from V and 6 bases from J; bases unmatched to any gene: 11. The CDR3 spells CASRTLAAFSDTQYF. The CDR3 DNA reads as TGTGCCAGTAGAACACTAGCGGCGTTCTCGGATACGCAGTATTTT.